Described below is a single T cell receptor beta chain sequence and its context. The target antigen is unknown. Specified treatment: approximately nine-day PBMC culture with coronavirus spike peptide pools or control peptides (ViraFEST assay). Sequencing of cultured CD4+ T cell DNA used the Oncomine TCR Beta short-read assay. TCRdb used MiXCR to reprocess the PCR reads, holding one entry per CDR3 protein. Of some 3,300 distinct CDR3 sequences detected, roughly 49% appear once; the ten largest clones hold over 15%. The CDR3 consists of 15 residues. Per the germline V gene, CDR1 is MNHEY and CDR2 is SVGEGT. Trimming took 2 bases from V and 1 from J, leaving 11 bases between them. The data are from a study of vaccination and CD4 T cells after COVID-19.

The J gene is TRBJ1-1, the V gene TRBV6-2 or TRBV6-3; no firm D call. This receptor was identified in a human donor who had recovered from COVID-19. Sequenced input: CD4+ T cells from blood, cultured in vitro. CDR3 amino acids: CASSYDLGRNTEAFF. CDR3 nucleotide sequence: TGTGCCAGCAGTTACGACCTGGGCCGGAACACTGAAGCTTTCTTT.